This T cell receptor (beta chain) is drawn from a study of blood T cells in healthy people across ages. CDR3 length: 15 amino acids. V lost 5 bases to trimming and J lost 5 bases; unmatched junction nucleotides: 11. Per the germline V gene, CDR1 is MNHNY and CDR2 is SVGAGI (reference sequence). The authors ran a second PCR of roughly 6 to 12 cycles using a sample-barcoded 5' primer and a J-beta primer mix. TCRdb fed the 5' RACE reads into MiXCR, producing one record per CDR3 protein. The sample lists roughly 1,100,000 distinct CDR3 sequences, about 23% seen once, with approximately 0.79% in the top ten. These data also formed part of another study, on T cells of mothers and their children.

Sequencing used blood. This TCR derives from a girl aged 2 to 10 in good health. The chain has TRBV6-6 and TRBJ2-7, with TRBD2 matching 8 bases. CDR3 loop: CASSISGTSNHEQYF. DNA of the CDR3: TGTGCCAGCAGTATCTCCGGGACTAGTAATCACGAGCAGTACTTC.